This T cell receptor (beta chain) was profiled in a study of blood T cell repertoires in COVID-19. Study-wide background: The origin of the acute and convalescent COVID-19 samples was the United States, Italy and Spain. The cDNA or gDNA used as material had been derived from T cells, B-cell-depleted T cells, or PBMCs.

In the source study's methods: Estimation of nucleated cell counts was performed using reference gene primer amplification. Generated by immunoSEQ multiplex PCR, the TCRdb table keeps only in-frame clones and is missing some. The V and J calls and clone size come from that table; D and trimming were worked out from the DNA. This sample has about 99,000 clones, with approximately 85% found just once. The CDR3 is 14 amino acids. CDR1 is SEHNR and CDR2 is FQNEAQ in the germline V gene (reference sequence). The V segment lost 3 bases and the J segment 3 bases; nucleotides outside the gene matches: 4. The gene calls are TRBV7-9 and TRBJ2-5, with 7 bases identical to TRBD1. Material: peripheral blood. The receptor comes from a woman of 80 years or more with active or convalescent COVID-19. CDR3 nucleotide sequence: TGTGCCAGCAGCTTCTTCGACAGGGAAGAGACCCAGTACTTC. This gives the protein CASSFFDREETQYF.